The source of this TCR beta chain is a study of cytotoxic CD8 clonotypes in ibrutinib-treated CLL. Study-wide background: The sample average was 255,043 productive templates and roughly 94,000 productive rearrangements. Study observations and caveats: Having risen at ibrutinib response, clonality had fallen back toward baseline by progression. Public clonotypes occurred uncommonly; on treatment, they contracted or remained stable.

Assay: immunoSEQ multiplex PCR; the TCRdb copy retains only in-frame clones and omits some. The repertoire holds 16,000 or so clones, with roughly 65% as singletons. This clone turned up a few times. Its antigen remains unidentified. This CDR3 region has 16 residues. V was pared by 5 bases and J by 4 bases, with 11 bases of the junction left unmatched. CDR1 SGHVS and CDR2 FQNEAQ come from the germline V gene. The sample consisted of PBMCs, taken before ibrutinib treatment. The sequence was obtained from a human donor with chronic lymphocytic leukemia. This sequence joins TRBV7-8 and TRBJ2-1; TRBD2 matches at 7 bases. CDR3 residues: CASSGRESDPYNEQFF. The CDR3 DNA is TGTGCCAGCAGCGGGAGGGAGTCGGACCCTTACAATGAGCAGTTCTTC.